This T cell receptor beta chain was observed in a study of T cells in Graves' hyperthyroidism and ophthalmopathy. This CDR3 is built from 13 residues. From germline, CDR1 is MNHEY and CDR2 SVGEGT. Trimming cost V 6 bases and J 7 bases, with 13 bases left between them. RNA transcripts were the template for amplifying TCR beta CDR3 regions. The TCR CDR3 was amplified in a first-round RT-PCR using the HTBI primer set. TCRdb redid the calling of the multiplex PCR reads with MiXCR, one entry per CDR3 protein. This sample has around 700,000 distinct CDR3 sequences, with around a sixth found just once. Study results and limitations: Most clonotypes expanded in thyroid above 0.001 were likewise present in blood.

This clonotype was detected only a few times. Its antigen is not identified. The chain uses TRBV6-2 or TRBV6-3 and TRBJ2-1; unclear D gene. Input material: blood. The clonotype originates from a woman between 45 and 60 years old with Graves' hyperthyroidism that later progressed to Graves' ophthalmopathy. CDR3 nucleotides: TGTGCCAGCAGACCGACCGTCGGTAATGAGCAGTTCTTC. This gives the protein CASRPTVGNEQFF.